This TCR beta chain was identified in a study of cytomegalovirus exposure and HLA in healthy donors. PCR used 60 Vbeta primers and 13 Jbeta primers. Libraries were prepared by immunoSEQ multiplex PCR; TCRdb keeps only in-frame clonotypes and omits some of them. The sample holds approximately 160,000 clones; under 85% are singletons and the top ten take more than 4%. The CDR3 loop spans 14 amino acids. The V gene's germline CDR1 is SGHTA and CDR2 FQGNSA. Trimming shortened V by 2 bases and J by 8 bases, and 15 bases separated the two germline ends. This TCR derives from a man between 18 and 29 years old in good health and CMV-seronegative. Sequenced input: PBMCs. J is TRBJ1-2 and V is TRBV7-2, with D possibly being TRBD1 (6 bases). DNA of the CDR3: TGTGCCAGCAGCTTAACCCTGGGGGGGCACGGCTACACCTTC. Encoded protein: CASSLTLGGHGYTF. Filled out from reference TRBV7-2 and TRBJ1-2, the complete variable domain reads GAGVSQSPSNKVTEKGKDVELRCDPISGHTALYWYRQSLGQGLEFLIYFQGNSAPDKSGLPSDRFSAERTGGSVSTLTIQRTQQEDSAVYLCASSLTLGGHGYTFGSGTRLTVV.